This is a list of T cell receptor beta chains from one sample in a study of blood T cell repertoires in COVID-19. Assay used: immunoSEQ multiplex PCR; TCRdb lists only in-frame clones, some missing. The sample includes hundreds of thousands of clones, under 95% of them seen just once. The material sequenced was peripheral blood. The receptors were sampled from a woman aged 18-29 years who had recovered from COVID-19. Each CDR3 is given with its conserved first and last residue. The order of the fields is D gene, J gene, clone size, V gene, CDR3 DNA, CDR3 protein. A D gene is named only where the DNA matches it firmly. Only part of the rows carry a size: once, few, many, or a class if the clone is expanded.

>TRBD1|TRBJ2-1|-|TRBV25-1
TGTGCCAGCAGTGGGAGACAGGGGTACTACAATGAGCAGTTCTTC
CASSGRQGYYNEQFF
>-|TRBJ1-5|-|TRBV7-2
TGTGCCAGCAGCTACCAGCCCGGGGGGAACAATCAGCCCCAGCATTTT
CASSYQPGGNNQPQHF
>-|TRBJ1-5|once|TRBV19
TGTGCCAGTAGCGGCAGCAGGCAGAGCAATCAGCCCCAGCATTTT
CASSGSRQSNQPQHF
>TRBD1|TRBJ1-2|-|TRBV19
TGTGCCAGTAGTCAAATGGACAGGCTGGATGGCTACACCTTC
CASSQMDRLDGYTF
>TRBD1|TRBJ1-5|few|TRBV19
TGTGCCAGTACCGACAGGGGGGGGCTAGGTCCCAATCAGCCCCAGCATTTT
CASTDRGGLGPNQPQHF
>-|TRBJ1-5|-|TRBV5-1
TGCGCCAGCAGCCCGGGATCAGCTAATCAGCCCCAGCATTTT
CASSPGSANQPQHF
>TRBD2|TRBJ2-3|-|TRBV7-8
TGTGCCAGCAGCTTACTAGCGGGAGGAAGAGATACGCAGTATTTT
CASSLLAGGRDTQYF
>TRBD1|TRBJ1-4|-|TRBV19
TGTGCCAGTAGTACCTCCGGGACAGGGCGGGAAAAACTGTTTTTT
CASSTSGTGREKLFF
>-|TRBJ1-1|-|TRBV20-1
TGCAGTGCCAGAAAGGGGGACCAAGCTTTCTTT
CSARKGDQAFF
>TRBD1|TRBJ1-5|-|TRBV5-1
TGCGCCAGCAGCTTAACGACAGGGAGCAATCAGCCCCAGCATTTT
CASSLTTGSNQPQHF
>TRBD1|TRBJ2-3|-|TRBV11-2
TGTGCCAGCAGCCCTGGGACAGGGGGCGCAGATACGCAGTATTTT
CASSPGTGGADTQYF
>-|TRBJ1-1|-|TRBV30
TGTGCCTGGAGCCAGGGGTCTGAGGCTTTCTTT
CAWSQGSEAFF
>TRBD2|TRBJ2-1|-|TRBV7-2
TGTGCCAGCAGCCCCGGGACTAGTACTCACAATGAGCAGTTCTTC
CASSPGTSTHNEQFF
>TRBD1|TRBJ1-5|-|TRBV27
TGTGCCAGCAGTCCGGGACAGGGAAACAATCAGCCCCAGCATTTT
CASSPGQGNNQPQHF
>-|TRBJ1-2|-|TRBV18
TGTGCCAGCTCTCTGGACAATCTGATGGATGGCTACACCTTC
CASSLDNLMDGYTF
>-|TRBJ2-2|-|TRBV19
TGTGCCAGTAGTATGCGCGCGCGGAGCGGGGAGCTGTTTTTT
CASSMRARSGELFF
>TRBD2|TRBJ2-1|-|TRBV19
TGTGCCAGTAGTATATGGGAGGGTGGGCGGTACAATGAGCAGTTCTTC
CASSIWEGGRYNEQFF
>-|TRBJ2-3|-|TRBV28
TGTGCCAGCAGCCCGATTACCGGGAGAGGCGGCCCAGTGAACACAGATACGCAGTATTTT
CASSPITGRGGPVNTDTQYF
>-|TRBJ1-2|-|TRBV6-2/TRBV6-3
TGTGCCAGCAGTTATCTAAAGGGGCGACCTAACTATGGCTACACCTTC
CASSYLKGRPNYGYTF
>-|TRBJ2-5|-|TRBV5-1
TGCGCCAGCAGCCCGGGACTTCAAGAGACCCAGTACTTC
CASSPGLQETQYF
>-|TRBJ2-3|-|TRBV18
TGTGCCAGCTCACCTTTGGGCAGTGCAGATACGCAGTATTTT
CASSPLGSADTQYF
>-|TRBJ2-2|-|TRBV6-4
TGTGCCAGCCGGGACACTCCGAACACCGGGGAGCTGTTTTTT
CASRDTPNTGELFF
>TRBD2|TRBJ2-3|-|TRBV10-3
TGTGCCATCAGTGAGACGGTAGCGGGAGGTTCAGATACGCAGTATTTT
CAISETVAGGSDTQYF
>-|TRBJ2-3|-|TRBV2
TGTGCCAGCAGTGAAGACAGGGTAGCAGATACGCAGTATTTT
CASSEDRVADTQYF
>-|TRBJ1-5|once|TRBV18
TGTGCCAGCTCACCAACAGGGCTCAATCAGCCCCAGCATTTT
CASSPTGLNQPQHF
>TRBD1|TRBJ1-5|-|TRBV9
TGTGCCAGCAGTAGGACAGGGAGCAATCAGCCCCAGCATTTT
CASSRTGSNQPQHF
>TRBD1|TRBJ1-5|-|TRBV4-1
TGCGCCAGCAGCCGCGGACAGGGGGAAAGCAATCAGCCCCAGCATTTT
CASSRGQGESNQPQHF
>-|TRBJ1-1|-|TRBV4-1
TGCGCCAGCAGCCAAGTCTGGGGCGCCGACACTGAAGCTTTCTTT
CASSQVWGADTEAFF
>TRBD2|TRBJ2-5|-|TRBV5-4
TGTGCCAGCAGCCGGGGAGCGGGAACCAGCACAGAGACCCAGTACTTC
CASSRGAGTSTETQYF
>-|TRBJ2-1|-|TRBV11-3
TGTGCCAGCAGCGCCCACTTTGGACTACCTAGGATCTACAATGAGCAGTTCTTC
CASSAHFGLPRIYNEQFF
>TRBD2|TRBJ2-1|-|TRBV19
TGTGCCAGTTCAGGACTAGCGGGAGGAGGACGTGTGAATGAGCAGTTCTTC
CASSGLAGGGRVNEQFF
>TRBD1|TRBJ2-2|-|TRBV7-8
TGTGCCGCCCCCACAGGGGTCGCCGGGGAGCTGTTTTTT
CAAPTGVAGELFF
>-|TRBJ2-1|-|TRBV19
TGTGCCAGTAGTACACGGGAGTCCCTCCACAATGAGCAGTTCTTC
CASSTRESLHNEQFF
>-|TRBJ1-4|-|TRBV7-2
TGTGCCAGCAGCTTAAGTAATAGGGGGAGGGGTGAAAAACTGTTTTTT
CASSLSNRGRGEKLFF
>TRBD2|TRBJ2-1|-|TRBV19
TGTGCCAGTAGTAGAACTAGCGGGAGGTTTTACAATGAGCAGTTCTTC
CASSRTSGRFYNEQFF
>TRBD1|TRBJ2-3|-|TRBV5-1
TGCGCCAGCAGCGGCGGGACAGGGTGGCCAGATACGCAGTATTTT
CASSGGTGWPDTQYF
>-|TRBJ1-1|-|TRBV7-9
TGTGCCAGCAGCAAACACAATACAGCCTCTGAAGCTTTCTTT
CASSKHNTASEAFF
>-|TRBJ1-1|-|TRBV4-1
TGCGCCAGCAGCACCTCCGACCCAGGGACTGAAGCTTTCTTT
CASSTSDPGTEAFF
>TRBD1|TRBJ2-1|once|TRBV9
TGTGCCAGCAGCGCGGGGCTGGGACAGGGGCTCAATGAGCAGTTCTTC
CASSAGLGQGLNEQFF
>-|TRBJ2-2|-|TRBV19
TGTGCCAGTAGTATAGGGGCAAGCGGGCTTAACACCGGGGAGCTGTTTTTT
CASSIGASGLNTGELFF
>-|TRBJ2-1|-|TRBV7-9
TGTGCCAGCAGCTCGAATAACAGGGTACGGTCTTTATCGGGATATGAGCAGTTCTTC
CASSSNNRVRSLSGYEQFF